The T cell receptor (beta chain) under discussion was sequenced for a study of T cell repertoires in cytomegalovirus infection. Study-wide context: Both CMV infection and a matching HLA type were indicated by public TCR beta signatures.

One entry per CDR3 protein, called by TCRdb with MiXCR from the reads. This sample has roughly 230,000 distinct CDR3 sequences, with 15% to 20% found just once. The ends were cut back, 0 bases at V and 0 bases at J, with 4 bases in the middle. Germline CDR1 and CDR2: MGHDK and SYGVNS. The CDR3 runs 14 residues. In the case of this clonotype: The target antigen is unknown.

General observations from the study: Summed public TCR beta family frequency identified CMV carriers bearing the relevant HLA. The ex vivo response showed dominance by HLA-C-restricted CMV-specific TCR beta clonotypes.

This receptor was taken from a human donor in good health (CMV status not recorded). Some clones in this sample may be carry-over from other donors' samples. Sequences were obtained from CD8+ T cells from PBMCs. The chain combines TRBV25-1 with TRBJ2-3; D uncertain. The CDR3 spells CASSEYFSTDTQYF. The CDR3 nucleotides read TGTGCCAGCAGTGAATATTTTAGCACAGATACGCAGTATTTT.